The 22 T cell receptor beta chains presented below share a single source sample, sequenced in a study of blood T cell repertoires in COVID-19. The repertoire was sequenced with immunoSEQ multiplex PCR; TCRdb's copy has only in-frame clones and lacks some. The data hold tens of thousands of clones, with more than 80% observed a single time. Material for sequencing was peripheral blood. Receptors were obtained from a man aged 25-45 years with acute or convalescent COVID-19.

As DNA, the CDR3 is TGTGCCAGCAACGAGGGACATTTTTCCTACGAGCAGTACTTC. It specifies CASNEGHFSYEQYF. The chain has TRBV5-8 and TRBJ2-7, with D tentatively TRBD1 (6 bases). Germline V gene lookup returns CDR1 SGHTS and CDR2 YDEGEE. The CDR3 has 14 residues. V dropped 6 bases and J dropped 1 base, with 14 bases sitting between them.

This clone was recorded a few times. The chain is built from TRBV6-1 and TRBJ1-2; D remains unclear. Trimming pared 2 bases from V and 2 bases from J, leaving 15 bases between. This CDR3 is built from 16 residues. Germline loops: CDR1 MNHNS, CDR2 SASEGT. The CDR3 protein is CASSEIIGRGNYGYTF. In nucleotides, the CDR3 is TGTGCCAGCAGTGAAATAATCGGGCGGGGAAACTATGGCTACACCTTC.

The gene calls are TRBV6-5 and TRBJ1-4; the D gene is possibly TRBD1 (6 bases). Germline CDR1 MNHEY, CDR2 SVGAGI. The CDR3 consists of 15 residues. V gave up 6 bases and J gave up 0 bases, with 11 bases separating them. The CDR3 loop is CASSPRGATNEKLFF. The CDR3 region has the DNA TGTGCCAGCAGCCCCAGGGGAGCAACTAATGAAAAACTGTTTTTT.

J is TRBJ2-3 and V is TRBV30; 13 bases are shared with TRBD2. The CDR3 has 14 amino acids. J lost 9 bases, V lost 4 bases, and 7 bases had no gene match. CDR1 is GTSNPN and CDR2 is SVGIG in the germline V gene (reference sequence). The CDR3 here is CAWNSGLAGKTQYF. Written as DNA, the CDR3 is TGTGCCTGGAATTCGGGACTAGCGGGAAAGACGCAGTATTTT.

The chain links TRBV5-1 to TRBJ2-2; the D gene is possibly TRBD1 (5 bases). The CDR3 is made up of 15 amino acids. Trimming took 2 bases from V and 3 from J, leaving 11 bases between them. Germline-derived CDR1 and CDR2 are SGHRS and YFSETQ. In DNA form, the CDR3 reads TGCGCCAGCAGCTTAATCGACAGAGACACCGGGGAGCTGTTTTTT. Amino acid sequence: CASSLIDRDTGELFF.

The chain links TRBV7-3 to TRBJ2-1, with TRBD1 as a possible D gene (5 bases). Germline values: CDR1 SGHTA, CDR2 FQGTGA. Trimming shortened V by 1 base and J by 9 bases, and 7 bases separated the two germline ends. The CDR3 is 12 amino acids. This chain's CDR3 is CASSLNGAEQFF. The DNA for the CDR3 is TGTGCCAGCAGCTTAAATGGGGCTGAGCAGTTCTTC. The full variable domain, its missing parts supplied by reference TRBV7-3 and TRBJ2-1, is GAGVSQTPSNKVTEKGKYVELRCDPISGHTALYWYRQSLGQGPEFLIYFQGTGAADDSGLPNDRFFAVRPEGSVSTLKIQRTERGDSAVYLCASSLNGAEQFFGPGTRLTVL.

The genes are TRBV28 and TRBJ1-6; possibly TRBD1 for D (5 bases). The germline gives CDR1 MDHEN, CDR2 SYDVKM. CDR3 size: 12 residues. The V and J ends lost 10 bases and 7 bases respectively, with 11 bases between them. The CDR3, as DNA: TGTGCCACACAGGACCCAAATTCACCCCTCCACTTT. It translates to CATQDPNSPLHF.

The table lists this clone with a count of one. The chain carries TRBV11-2 and TRBJ1-3; D ambiguous. The V end lost 1 base, the J end lost 8 bases, and 3 bases lay between the germline ends. The CDR3 length is 11 residues. CDR1 SGHAT and CDR2 FQNNGV come from the germline V gene. CDR3 nucleotides: TGTGCCAGCAGCTTAGCTGACACCATATATTTT. Encoded protein: CASSLADTIYF.

The rearrangement joins TRBV28 to TRBJ2-7; 14 positions match TRBD2. Germline values: CDR1 MDHEN, CDR2 SYDVKM. CDR3 length: 15 residues. V lost 7 bases to trimming and J lost 2 bases; unmatched junction nucleotides: 4. CDR3 bases: TGTGCCAGCATCAGACTAGCGGGAGGGCCCTACGAGCAGTACTTC. Translating it yields CASIRLAGGPYEQYF.

The rearrangement uses TRBV27 and TRBJ2-3; D gene uncertain. The CDR3 sequence is 16 residues long. Trimming stripped 4 bases from V and 2 bases from J, with 16 bases between. Germline V CDR1 and CDR2: MNHEY, SMNVEV (reference sequence). Written as DNA, the CDR3 is TGTGCCAGCAGTTCATCCCCCAGGTACTCCACAGATACGCAGTATTTT. Amino acid sequence: CASSSSPRYSTDTQYF.

This chain uses TRBV6-5 with TRBJ1-1, with no clear D. The V end was cut by 8 bases, the J end by 5 bases, with 12 bases between. This CDR3 is 12 amino acids long. CDR1 and CDR2 from the germline V gene are MNHEY and SVGAGI. The chain's CDR3 is CASHKAGTEAFF. CDR3 bases: TGTGCCAGCCACAAGGCGGGTACTGAAGCTTTCTTT.

The V call is TRBV9, the J call TRBJ2-7; a weak D match, TRBD2 (6 bases). V was cut by 0 bases and J by 3 bases, with 10 bases left in between. The CDR3 is 14 residues long. Per germline, CDR1 SGDLS and CDR2 YYNGEE. CDR3 DNA: TGTGCCAGCAGCGTAGGTAGCGGAAACTACGAGCAGTACTTC. Its protein is CASSVGSGNYEQYF.

This clone was seen a few times. The rearrangement joins TRBV2 to TRBJ2-1, with TRBD2 matching over 12 bases. V trimming: 7 bases; J trimming: 6 bases; junction bases outside the gene matches: 16. The CDR3 length is 18 residues. The germline gives CDR1 SNHLY, CDR2 FYNNEI. Written as DNA, the CDR3 is TGTGCCAGCAACTGGGCTAGCGGGAGGGCCAAGGTGTTCAATGAGCAGTTCTTC. It yields the protein CASNWASGRAKVFNEQFF.

This chain joins TRBV7-3 and TRBJ2-7; D may be TRBD1 (5 bases). CDR1 SGHTA and CDR2 FQGTGA come from the germline V gene. Between the trimmed V and J ends, which lost 3 bases and 2 bases, there was a span of 8 bases. This CDR3 comprises 13 residues. The CDR3, as DNA: TGTGCCAGCAGCTTGGACAACACCTACGAGCAGTACTTC. It translates to CASSLDNTYEQYF. The whole variable domain, filled in from reference TRBV7-3 and TRBJ2-7, reads GAGVSQTPSNKVTEKGKYVELRCDPISGHTALYWYRQSLGQGPEFLIYFQGTGAADDSGLPNDRFFAVRPEGSVSTLKIQRTERGDSAVYLCASSLDNTYEQYFGPGTRLTVT.

V usage is TRBV28 and J usage is TRBJ2-1; 7 bases map to TRBD1. The CDR3 has 16 residues. Trimming cost V 6 bases and J 1 base; bases outside gene matches: 9. CDR1 and CDR2 from the germline V gene are MDHEN and SYDVKM. CDR3 sequence: CASSPSGTESYNEQFF. The CDR3 nucleotides read TGTGCCAGCAGCCCCTCGGGGACAGAATCCTACAATGAGCAGTTCTTC. Full variable domain (remainder filled in from reference TRBV28 and TRBJ2-1): DVKVTQSSRYLVKRTGEKVFLECVQDMDHENMFWYRQDPGLGLRLIYFSYDVKMKEKGDIPEGYSVSREKKERFSLILESASTNQTSMYLCASSPSGTESYNEQFFGPGTRLTVL.

The V and J genes are TRBV3-1 (or the pseudogene TRBV3-2) and TRBJ1-2; no firm D call. This CDR3 comprises 16 residues. Deletions cut 4 bases from V and 5 bases from J, with 20 bases between. In germline, CDR1 is LGHDT, CDR2 YNNKEL (reference sequence). The CDR3 region is CASSPERVDWRYGYTF. The CDR3 DNA is TGTGCCAGCAGCCCCGAGCGGGTAGATTGGAGGTATGGCTACACCTTC.

The genes are TRBV18 and TRBJ1-2, with TRBD1 matching 7 bases. Looked up from germline, CDR1 is KGHSH and CDR2 is LQKENI. CDR3 length equals 13 residues. V shed 6 bases, J shed 3 bases, and the junction held 4 bases outside the gene matches. For the CDR3, the DNA is TGTGCCAGCTCGACAGGGATAGACTATGGCTACACCTTC. Its translation: CASSTGIDYGYTF. The entire variable domain, with the rest obtained from reference TRBV18 and TRBJ1-2, is as follows: NAGVMQNPRHLVRRRGQEARLRCSPMKGHSHVYWYRQLPEEGLKFMVYLQKENIIDESGMPKERFSAEFPKEGPSILRIQQVVRGDSAAYFCASSTGIDYGYTFGSGTRLTVV.

The chain couples TRBV9 to TRBJ1-3; D gene uncertain. Trimming took off 3 bases at V and 2 bases at J, with 6 bases between the two ends. Germline CDR1 reads SGDLS; CDR2 reads YYNGEE. The CDR3 contains 13 residues. The CDR3 bases are TGTGCCAGCAGCGCCGGGACTGGAAACACCATATATTTT. Amino acids: CASSAGTGNTIYF.

CDR3 region: CASRSLSGNTIYF. CDR3 nucleotides: TGTGCCAGCAGATCACTCTCTGGAAACACCATATATTTT. J is TRBJ1-3 and V is TRBV27, with D hard to call. Germline V CDR1 and CDR2: MNHEY, SMNVEV (reference sequence). The CDR3 spans 13 residues. Deletions cut 6 bases from V and 0 bases from J, with 6 bases between.

CDR3 protein: CASSHGPGGLSEQFF. DNA of the CDR3: TGCGCCAGCAGCCACGGCCCGGGAGGGCTGAGTGAGCAGTTCTTC. The chain combines TRBV4-1 with TRBJ2-1, with 8 bases fitting TRBD2. V was pared by 3 bases and J by 9 bases, with 10 bases of the junction left unmatched. Per germline, CDR1 MGHRA and CDR2 YSYEKL. The CDR3 runs to 15 residues.

The V call is TRBV6-6, the J call TRBJ2-1; 12 nucleotides match TRBD2. J was trimmed by 8 bases and V by 8 bases; bases with no gene match: 4. CDR1 and CDR2 (germline): MNHNY, SVGAGI (reference sequence). The CDR3 runs to 13 residues. The CDR3 reads CASGLAGGHEQFF. In DNA, the CDR3 is TGTGCCAGCGGTCTAGCGGGAGGGCATGAGCAGTTCTTC.

By sample share, this clone is medium-sized (0.01 to 0.1%). The chain couples TRBV6-4 to TRBJ1-5; D possibly corresponds to TRBD1 (5 bases). The CDR3 has 14 amino acids. Germline V gives CDR1 MRHNA, CDR2 SNTAGT. V shed 7 bases and J shed 0 bases, with 10 bases lying between them. The DNA for the CDR3 is TGTGCCAGCAATGGGACTGGTAGCAATCAGCCCCAGCATTTT. Encoded protein: CASNGTGSNQPQHF.